This T cell receptor (beta chain) emerged from a study of T cells in Graves' hyperthyroidism and ophthalmopathy. Findings and limits, study-wide: Most thyroid clonotypes expanded above 0.001 appeared in blood too.

Notes on this clonotype: Its specificity is unknown.

Each diagnosis drew on symptoms, thyroxine, TRAb, thyroid ultrasound and orbital computed tomography findings. Out of around 10 ml of fresh peripheral blood came the PBMCs. Germline V gene lookup returns CDR1 SGHRS and CDR2 YFSETQ. The CDR3 totals 13 residues. V was shortened by 5 bases and J by 7 bases, with 12 bases between the two germline ends. The CDR3 regions of TCR beta were amplified from RNA transcripts. An initial round of RT-PCR targeting the TCR CDR3 relied on the HTBI primer set. MiXCR was run by TCRdb on the multiplex PCR reads, yielding one entry per CDR3 protein. The sample yields approximately 400,000 distinct CDR3 sequences, 14% seen once.

The sample taken for sequencing was blood. The V gene is TRBV5-1, the J gene TRBJ1-4; D may be TRBD1 (5 bases). The receptor was derived from a woman aged 55 to 70 with Graves' hyperthyroidism. CDR3 DNA: TGCGCCAGCAGGGGGACCTGGAGTGAAAAACTGTTTTTT. Residues: CASRGTWSEKLFF.